The 2 T cell receptor beta chains below were found in one sample sequenced in a study of blood T cell repertoires in COVID-19. TCRdb's table, derived via immunoSEQ multiplex PCR, lists solely in-frame clones and lacks some. Found here are fewer than 150,000 clones, around 87% of them singletons; the top ten hold roughly 5%. The source material was peripheral blood. The receptors derive from a human donor in a cohort sampled during active COVID-19.

The chain combines TRBV12-3 or TRBV12-4 with TRBJ1-2, with a possible D match to TRBD1 (5 bases). The CDR3 runs to 12 residues. V lost 7 bases to trimming and J lost 6 bases, with 12 bases between them. CDR3 region: CASTQGLDGYTF. The CDR3 nucleotides are TGTGCCAGCACCCAGGGATTGGATGGCTACACCTTC.

J is TRBJ2-3 and V is TRBV28, with 13 nucleotides matching TRBD2. V lost 6 bases to trimming and J lost 4 bases; unmatched junction nucleotides: 4. In germline, CDR1 is MDHEN, CDR2 SYDVKM. The CDR3 is 15 residues long. The CDR3 DNA reads TGTGCCAGCAGAGCACTAGCGGGGGGGGCAGATACGCAGTATTTT. Amino acids: CASRALAGGADTQYF.